The 5 T cell receptor beta chains listed next were all sequenced from one sample in a study of shared T cell receptors in the human thymus (dated by TCRdb to about 2021). The library relied on the immunoSEQ multiplex PCR assay. The source is immuneACCESS, and TCRdb retained only in-frame sequences with V and J called. Part of the clones is not carried over; for the studies checked, unresolved V genes explain less than half of this, and the remainder is unexplained. The sample has hundreds of thousands of clones on record, approximately 78% of them singletons. The ten largest clones add up to about 0.012% of the sample. The sample was also linked to a second study, of human thymus T cells.

Sequenced: thymocytes. The receptors come from a boy less than two years old with a congenital heart defect. Donor details come from another sample of the same person, matched by shared clones.

This chain links TRBV4-2 with TRBJ2-1, with TRBD2 matching 8 bases. V was pared by 3 bases and J by 0 bases, with 7 bases of the junction left unmatched. The CDR3 is 17 residues long. Germline-derived CDR1 and CDR2 are LGHNA and YNFKEQ. Here the CDR3 DNA reads TGTGCCAGCAGCCAGAGTACCGGGACTAGCTCCTACAATGAGCAGTTCTTC. It codes for CASSQSTGTSSYNEQFF.

This clone was recorded a few times. This chain joins TRBV18 and TRBJ2-5, with 7 nucleotides matching TRBD2. CDR3 length: 15 residues. Germline assignment: CDR1 KGHSH and CDR2 LQKENI. Losses at the gene ends were 2 bases for V and 5 bases for J; bases not matched to a gene: 8. Here the CDR3 DNA reads TGTGCCAGCTCACCATTGGCGGGAGTATTGGAGACCCAGTACTTC. Translating it yields CASSPLAGVLETQYF.

The chain has TRBV15 and TRBJ2-7; TRBD1 matches 7 bases. Germline V CDR1 and CDR2: LNHNV, YYDKDF (reference sequence). This CDR3 contains 16 residues. V lost 1 base and J lost 0; bases outside the gene matches: 6. The CDR3, as DNA: TGTGCCACCAGCAGAGGGCTGGGACAGAGCTCCTACGAGCAGTACTTC. It encodes CATSRGLGQSSYEQYF.

The chain is built from TRBV23-1 and TRBJ2-7; D not certain. TRBV23-1 belongs to the ORF category, with a function that is uncertain. The V gene lost 0 bases and the J gene lost 0 bases, with 6 bases spanning the gap. This CDR3 region has 14 residues. The CDR3: CASSQSSNSYEQYF. The DNA for the CDR3 is TGCGCCAGCAGTCAATCTAGCAACTCCTACGAGCAGTACTTC.

The chain joins TRBV4-3 to TRBJ1-5, with D possibly matching TRBD1 (6 bases). The CDR3 is made up of 15 amino acids. Deletions cut 5 bases from V and 5 bases from J, with 16 bases between. CDR1 is LGHNA, CDR2 YSLEER, per germline. The CDR3 protein is CASSDTGYRDQPQHF. CDR3 nucleotide sequence: TGCGCCAGCAGCGACACAGGGTATAGGGATCAGCCCCAGCATTTT.